Listed below are T cell receptor beta chains from one sample, sequenced in a study of cytotoxic CD8 clonotypes in ibrutinib-treated CLL. Only in-frame clones appear in the TCRdb table, and some are missing; sequencing was by immunoSEQ multiplex PCR. The profile shows around 310,000 clones, roughly 79% of them singletons. Material: PBMCs, obtained before ibrutinib treatment. All receptors come from a human donor with chronic lymphocytic leukemia. CDR3s include the opening cysteine and the closing phenylalanine or tryptophan. A D gene is named only where the DNA matches it firmly.

NA TRBJ2-2 TRBV2 CASSEVRRNTGELFF
NA TRBJ2-7 TRBV6-5 CASTSPQGISYEQYF
NA TRBJ2-3 TRBV5-6 CASSQDPDTQYF
TRBD2 TRBJ2-7 TRBV11-3 CASSLGEGPNEQYF
NA TRBJ2-4 TRBV28 CASRLWGPGAKNIQYF
NA TRBJ2-7 TRBV5-1 CASSWRDSPYEQYF
TRBD1 TRBJ2-4 TRBV4-2 CASSQEWDRDKNIQYF
NA TRBJ2-1 TRBV6-5 CASSYSAGREQFF
NA TRBJ2-5 TRBV28 CASSSGTLRETQYF
NA TRBJ1-1 TRBV19 CASSIGGGRSTEAFF
NA TRBJ2-7 TRBV13 CASSPFSYEQYF
NA TRBJ2-5 TRBV7-9 CASSLGSGSFQETQYF
NA TRBJ2-7 TRBV5-5 CASSLGMGRYEQYF
NA TRBJ2-2 TRBV25-1 CASSEHSNTGELFF
NA TRBJ2-1 TRBV9 CASSVSGYNEQFF
TRBD2 TRBJ2-1 TRBV30 CAWEMSGRAFYNEQFF
NA TRBJ1-3 TRBV29-1 CSVERQAGNTIYF
TRBD1 TRBJ2-7 TRBV28 CASRTQGVSYEQYF
NA TRBJ1-5 TRBV28 CASSLTSYSNQPQHF
TRBD2 TRBJ2-7 TRBV14 CASSPRDGGYEQYF
TRBD2 TRBJ2-3 TRBV6-1 CASSEVAGVDSDTQYF
TRBD2 TRBJ2-6 TRBV27 CASSYLGLAGGRGANVLTF
NA TRBJ1-4 TRBV30 CAWSVHPGEKLFF
NA TRBJ1-2 TRBV4-1 CASSPPLEGFTF
NA TRBJ1-1 TRBV30 CAWSSLRGNTEAFF
TRBD1 TRBJ1-5 TRBV5-1 CASSSTDRGLVKPQHF
NA TRBJ2-3 TRBV6-1 CASSEPGRVPDTQYF
NA TRBJ1-1 TRBV27 CASSLTGANTEAFF
NA TRBJ2-5 TRBV4-3 CASSRQTIGETQYF
TRBD2 TRBJ2-1 TRBV12-5 CASGTRLASLLEQFF
TRBD2 TRBJ2-1 TRBV9 CASSVSGRTYNEQFF
TRBD1 TRBJ1-1 TRBV29-1 CSLGSGQGGTEAFF
NA TRBJ2-3 TRBV11-1 CASSLAQRQYF
TRBD2 TRBJ2-3 TRBV30 CARTSGSGGGADTQYF
TRBD1 TRBJ1-3 TRBV2 CASNTGGALGNTIYF
NA TRBJ2-5 TRBV2 CASSEPRDIETQYF
TRBD2 TRBJ2-1 TRBV19 CASSSWGGFPDNEQFF
NA TRBJ2-5 TRBV2 CASSLDVAEETQYF
TRBD2 TRBJ2-7 TRBV18 CASSPGAGGDEQYF
TRBD2 TRBJ2-3 TRBV19 CASRLGLAATDTQYF
TRBD1 TRBJ1-5 TRBV12-5 CASVQGDRDIQPQHF
NA TRBJ2-7 TRBV10-3 CAISDQRVGQYF
TRBD1 TRBJ1-2 TRBV4-1 CASSQVLGTGYGYTF
TRBD1 TRBJ2-7 TRBV27 CASSLAGQGAGVYEQYF
NA TRBJ2-7 TRBV27 CASSLTESIYEQYF
TRBD2 TRBJ2-7 TRBV7-2 CASSLRLAGGEGYEQYF
NA TRBJ2-1 TRBV5-1 CASSLSSRYEQFF
NA TRBJ2-3 TRBV4-3 CASSQGGEGTQYF
NA TRBJ2-7 TRBV6-4 CASMGDVTRGEQYF
NA TRBJ2-3 TRBV7-3 CASSVTSGSTQYF
NA TRBJ1-1 TRBV2 CASSWTNTEAFF
TRBD2 TRBJ2-7 TRBV7-2 CASSLGLAGESYEQYF